This T cell receptor beta chain comes out of a study of cytomegalovirus exposure and HLA in healthy donors. Study-level findings and limits: Common viral pathogens were later found to be apparently linked to several of the most significant clusters. In a later analysis, most CMV-associated TCR beta chains appeared HLA-restricted.

Amplification used 60 Vbeta primers and 13 Jbeta primers. Measured with immunoSEQ multiplex PCR; TCRdb has only the in-frame clones, and not every one. The table includes about 160,000 clones, around 83% detected once. V lost 3 bases, J lost 2 bases, and 1 base stayed unmatched. Germline CDR1 and CDR2: MGHRA and YSYEKL. The CDR3 has 16 residues. To note about this clone: Its antigen is currently unknown.

This clonotype was obtained from a man between 45 and 60 years old in good health and CMV-seropositive. The chain is built from TRBV4-1 and TRBJ2-3; TRBD2 matches at 14 bases. Sequencing input: PBMCs. The CDR3: CASSQTSGRATDTQYF. Here the CDR3 DNA reads TGCGCCAGCAGCCAGACTAGCGGGAGGGCCACAGATACGCAGTATTTT.